Listed below are T cell receptor beta chains from one sample, sequenced in a study of cytomegalovirus exposure and HLA in healthy donors. TCRdb's copy holds only in-frame clones and misses some; the assay was immunoSEQ multiplex PCR. The sample contains about 100,000 clones, roughly 73% of which appear only once. The sample taken for sequencing was PBMCs. All receptors derive from a woman aged 35 to 49 in good health and CMV-seronegative. CDR3s include the opening cysteine and the closing phenylalanine or tryptophan. Fields, in order: V gene, clone size, J gene, D gene, CDR3 DNA, CDR3 protein. A D gene is named only where the DNA matches it firmly. A row's size may be missing; if present it is once, few, many or a size class.

v_call: TRBV29-1
clone_size: .
j_call: TRBJ2-7
d_call: TRBD2
cdr3_nt: TGCAGCGTTCTTGGCGGGGGGGGCCTCTACGAGCAGTACTTC
cdr3_aa: CSVLGGGGLYEQYF

v_call: TRBV4-1
clone_size: .
j_call: TRBJ1-1
d_call: .
cdr3_nt: TGCGCCAGCAGCCCAGGCGGGGATTACACTGAAGCTTTCTTT
cdr3_aa: CASSPGGDYTEAFF

v_call: TRBV5-8
clone_size: .
j_call: TRBJ1-1
d_call: TRBD1
cdr3_nt: TGTGCCAGCAGCCCCGACCCATCCCGGGACAGGGCTGCTTTCTTT
cdr3_aa: CASSPDPSRDRAAFF

v_call: TRBV2
clone_size: .
j_call: TRBJ1-6
d_call: .
cdr3_nt: TGTGCCAGCACAGGGGAAGTGGGTTCACCCCTCCACTTT
cdr3_aa: CASTGEVGSPLHF

v_call: TRBV15
clone_size: .
j_call: TRBJ2-1
d_call: TRBD1
cdr3_nt: TGTGCCACCAGCAGAGTACCGGGACAGGGTAATAATGAGCAGTTCTTC
cdr3_aa: CATSRVPGQGNNEQFF

v_call: TRBV9
clone_size: .
j_call: TRBJ1-2
d_call: .
cdr3_nt: TGTGCCAGCAGCGTATCACAGGCGTGGAACTATGGCTACACCTTC
cdr3_aa: CASSVSQAWNYGYTF

v_call: TRBV6-1
clone_size: .
j_call: TRBJ1-1
d_call: TRBD1
cdr3_nt: TGTGCCAGCAGCAGGACAGGGACTGAAGCTTTCTTT
cdr3_aa: CASSRTGTEAFF

v_call: TRBV2
clone_size: few
j_call: TRBJ1-3
d_call: .
cdr3_nt: TGTGCCAGCAGTAACGGACAGGGAAACACCATATATTTT
cdr3_aa: CASSNGQGNTIYF

v_call: TRBV28
clone_size: .
j_call: TRBJ1-5
d_call: TRBD1
cdr3_nt: TGTGCCAGCAGTCTGCCCGGACAGGGACCTCAGCCCCAGCATTTT
cdr3_aa: CASSLPGQGPQPQHF

v_call: TRBV30
clone_size: .
j_call: TRBJ1-2
d_call: TRBD1
cdr3_nt: TGTGCCTGGACAACAGGGGACGCGTTCTATGGCTACACCTTC
cdr3_aa: CAWTTGDAFYGYTF

v_call: TRBV18
clone_size: .
j_call: TRBJ2-3
d_call: TRBD1
cdr3_nt: TGTGCCAGCTCACCATTACGGACAGGAACCCGCACAGATACGCAGTATTTT
cdr3_aa: CASSPLRTGTRTDTQYF

v_call: TRBV2
clone_size: .
j_call: TRBJ1-5
d_call: .
cdr3_nt: TGTGCCAGCAGTGTTACGGACACGGTCAATCTTAGCAATCAGCCCCAGCATTTT
cdr3_aa: CASSVTDTVNLSNQPQHF

v_call: TRBV7-2
clone_size: .
j_call: TRBJ1-5
d_call: TRBD1
cdr3_nt: TGTGCCAGCAGCTTTACGGGACAGTATAGCAATCAGCCCCAGCATTTT
cdr3_aa: CASSFTGQYSNQPQHF

v_call: TRBV5-1
clone_size: .
j_call: TRBJ2-7
d_call: TRBD1
cdr3_nt: TGCGCCAGCAGCTTGGGGACGGGCCGGGACAGGGACTACGAGCAGTACTTC
cdr3_aa: CASSLGTGRDRDYEQYF

v_call: TRBV18
clone_size: .
j_call: TRBJ1-5
d_call: .
cdr3_nt: TGTGCCAGCTCACCAGGGGCAGCGGGTCAGCCCCAGCATTTT
cdr3_aa: CASSPGAAGQPQHF

v_call: TRBV29-1
clone_size: .
j_call: TRBJ1-1
d_call: TRBD1
cdr3_nt: TGCAGCGTTCACAGGGGCGCTGAAGCTTTCTTT
cdr3_aa: CSVHRGAEAFF

v_call: TRBV19
clone_size: .
j_call: TRBJ1-1
d_call: .
cdr3_nt: TGTGCCAGTAGTATAGGTTTGCGGGGTAACACTGAAGCTTTCTTT
cdr3_aa: CASSIGLRGNTEAFF

v_call: TRBV7-2
clone_size: .
j_call: TRBJ1-1
d_call: TRBD1
cdr3_nt: TGTGCCAGCAGCTTCTTTGACAGGGCGGCTTTCTTT
cdr3_aa: CASSFFDRAAFF

v_call: TRBV10-3
clone_size: .
j_call: TRBJ1-1
d_call: .
cdr3_nt: TGTGCCATCAAAGGGGCAGGGGCTTTGAACACTGAAGCTTTCTTT
cdr3_aa: CAIKGAGALNTEAFF